A single sample is the source of the 5 T cell receptor beta chains below, sequenced in a study of blood T cell repertoires in COVID-19. Measured with immunoSEQ multiplex PCR; TCRdb has only the in-frame clones, and not every one. The data show 40,000 or so clones, 90% seen once. The material sequenced was peripheral blood. These receptors originate from a man aged 60 to 75 with active or convalescent COVID-19.

The CDR3: CASSPPGGFGNEKLFF. Here the CDR3 DNA reads TGTGCCAGCTCACCACCGGGAGGTTTCGGTAATGAAAAACTGTTTTTT. This chain links TRBV18 with TRBJ1-4; D unresolved. The germline V gene has CDR1 KGHSH and CDR2 LQKENI. V lost 0 bases and J lost 4, with 12 bases in between. The CDR3 extends over 16 amino acids. The whole variable domain, remainder taken from reference TRBV18 and TRBJ1-4, is NAGVMQNPRHLVRRRGQEARLRCSPMKGHSHVYWYRQLPEEGLKFMVYLQKENIIDESGMPKERFSAEFPKEGPSILRIQQVVRGDSAAYFCASSPPGGFGNEKLFFGSGTQLSVL.

As to this clone: Other nucleotide sequences in the sample specify the same CDR3. J is TRBJ2-2 and V is TRBV28; 8 nucleotides align to TRBD2. Germline assignment: CDR1 MDHEN and CDR2 SYDVKM. The CDR3 is made up of 14 amino acids. V was pared by 2 bases and J by 4 bases, with 0 bases of the junction left unmatched. This CDR3 is CASSLLAGTGELFF. CDR3 DNA: TGTGCCAGCAGTTTACTAGCGGGCACCGGGGAGCTGTTTTTT.

The chain recombines TRBV19 with TRBJ2-1, with D possibly TRBD1 on 5 matching bases. Between the trimmed V and J ends, which lost 3 bases and 5 bases, there was a span of 23 bases. This CDR3 is built from 18 residues. Per the germline V gene, CDR1 is LNHDA and CDR2 is SQIVND (reference sequence). The CDR3 DNA is TGTGCCAGTAGTATCAGGCCCCCACAGGCACGGTGGGACAATGAGCAGTTCTTC. Translating gives CASSIRPPQARWDNEQFF.

The V gene is TRBV7-2, the J gene TRBJ2-4; 7 bases map to TRBD1. The V and J ends lost 4 bases and 8 bases, in that order; junction bases with no gene match: 8. Per germline, CDR1 SGHTA and CDR2 FQGNSA. CDR3 length: 14 amino acids. CDR3 in amino acids: CASSSSTGSYIQYF. Written as DNA, the CDR3 is TGTGCCAGCAGCTCCTCGACAGGGTCGTACATTCAGTACTTC.

The chain is built from TRBV3-1 (or the pseudogene TRBV3-2) and TRBJ2-2; the D gene is possibly TRBD1 (6 bases). Germline V gene sequence: CDR1 LGHDT, CDR2 YNNKEL (reference sequence). V was pared by 8 bases and J by 5 bases, with 21 bases between. The CDR3 sequence is 16 residues long. The CDR3 DNA reads as TGTGCCAGCGGGGATTACGGGACATCTCCTACCGGGGAGCTGTTTTTT. Its translation is CASGDYGTSPTGELFF.